This entry lists 9 T cell receptor beta chains sequenced from one sample in a study of T cells in tumors after PD-1 blockade. The method was immunoSEQ multiplex PCR; TCRdb's version includes in-frame clones alone and lacks a portion of them. The table includes around 60,000 clones, about 82% detected once. The specimen comprised PBMCs, sampled before anti-PD-1 treatment. The receptors were sampled from a human donor with basal cell carcinoma.

A few counts support this clone. The chain links TRBV5-1 to TRBJ2-1, with 7 bases identical to TRBD1. Germline CDR1 and CDR2: SGHRS and YFSETQ. The J segment lost 3 bases and the V segment lost 4 bases, leaving 7 bases of the junction unmatched. The CDR3 covers 15 residues. The CDR3 sequence is CASSVTGTDYNEQFF. CDR3 DNA: TGCGCCAGCAGCGTGACCGGGACAGACTACAATGAGCAGTTCTTC.

The gene calls are TRBV9 and TRBJ1-1; D not certain. Looked up from germline, CDR1 is SGDLS and CDR2 is YYNGEE. The V end was cut by 1 base, the J end by 1 base, with 5 bases between. CDR3 length: 13 amino acids. Here the CDR3 DNA reads TGTGCCAGCAGCGTAAAAAGGAACACTGAAGCTTTCTTT. Translation gives CASSVKRNTEAFF. Based on the CDR3 plus reference TRBV9 and TRBJ1-1, the full variable domain is DSGVTQTPKHLITATGQRVTLRCSPRSGDLSVYWYQQSLDQGLQFLIQYYNGEERAKGNILERFSAQQFPDLHSELNLSSLELGDSALYFCASSVKRNTEAFFGQGTRLTVV.

This clone was picked up one time. The chain recombines TRBV6-5 with TRBJ2-3; no reliable D call. CDR1 MNHEY and CDR2 SVGAGI come from the germline V gene. This CDR3 region has 16 residues. V dropped 1 base and J dropped 2 bases, with 13 bases sitting between them. The CDR3, as DNA: TGTGCCAGCAGTTACTATATGGGCGGAATCACAGATACGCAGTATTTT. It translates to CASSYYMGGITDTQYF.

Only a few counts were recorded for this clone. The chain uses TRBV2 and TRBJ1-1; D unclear. V lost 7 bases, J lost 4 bases, and 7 bases lay in between. This CDR3 region has 11 residues. Germline CDR1 and CDR2: SNHLY and FYNNEI. CDR3 residues: CASKVTTEAFF. The CDR3 DNA reads as TGTGCCAGCAAGGTGACCACTGAAGCTTTCTTT.

V and J are TRBV21-1 and TRBJ1-1. TRBV21-1 is termed a pseudogene. The CDR3 totals 13 residues. DNA for the CDR3: TGTGCCCCCAAGGTCCCAGAGAACACTGAAGCTTTCTTT. Translated: CAPKVPENTEAFF.

The V gene is TRBV18, the J gene TRBJ1-2; D may be TRBD1 (5 bases). Germline CDR1 KGHSH, CDR2 LQKENI. There are 14 residues in the CDR3. The V end was cut by 0 bases, the J end by 5 bases, with 10 bases between. The CDR3 sequence: CASSPPGQMYGYTF. The CDR3 region has the DNA TGTGCCAGCTCACCACCGGGGCAGATGTATGGCTACACCTTC.

The CDR3 sequence: CASSYVGGPHTEAFF. As DNA, the CDR3 is TGTGCCAGCAGTTACGTAGGGGGACCCCACACTGAAGCTTTCTTT. The chain couples TRBV6-5 to TRBJ1-1, with TRBD1 as a possible D gene (6 bases). CDR1 MNHEY and CDR2 SVGAGI come from the germline V gene. CDR3 length equals 15 residues. The V end lost 2 bases, the J end lost 3 bases, and 13 bases lay between the germline ends.

This rearrangement joins TRBV2 to TRBJ2-2; D might be TRBD1 or TRBD2, each matching 5 bases. Germline loops: CDR1 SNHLY, CDR2 FYNNEI. The CDR3 sequence is 12 residues long. Between the trimmed V and J ends, which lost 6 bases and 7 bases, there was a span of 9 bases. The CDR3 region is CASRGEYGELFF. CDR3 nucleotide sequence: TGTGCCAGCAGAGGGGAGTACGGGGAGCTGTTTTTT.

The chain has TRBV5-1 and TRBJ1-2, with 12 bases aligning to TRBD1. The CDR3 extends over 15 amino acids. CDR1 and CDR2 from the germline V gene are SGHRS and YFSETQ. Losses at the gene ends were 4 bases for V and 8 bases for J; bases not matched to a gene: 9. The CDR3 sequence is CASSRGTGGRRGYTF. In DNA, the CDR3 is TGCGCCAGCAGCCGGGGGACAGGGGGCCGCCGGGGCTACACCTTC.